These T cell receptor beta chains were read from a single sample in a study of T-cell reconstitution after alpha-beta-depleted transplantation in children. One entry per CDR3 protein results from TCRdb running MiXCR on the PCR reads. The sample includes 230,000 or so distinct CDR3 sequences, approximately 9.7% of them seen just once. Material: PBMCs from the stem cell graft donor, obtained from the stem cell graft. These receptors were obtained from a human donor who donated a stem cell graft to a child with SCID. Each CDR3 is given with its conserved first and last residue. The D gene is left open where the match is weak. Rows give clone size only sometimes, using once, few, many, or a class for an expanded clone.

d_call: TRBD1
j_call: TRBJ1-1
v_call: TRBV29-1
clone_size: many
cdr3_nt: TGCAGCGCGAGGACAGGCTCTTTAATGAACACTGAAGCTTTCTTT
cdr3_aa: CSARTGSLMNTEAFF

d_call: .
j_call: TRBJ2-3
v_call: TRBV10-3
clone_size: many
cdr3_nt: TGTGCCATCAGTGATATTGACACAGATACGCAGTATTTT
cdr3_aa: CAISDIDTDTQYF

d_call: .
j_call: TRBJ2-2
v_call: TRBV12-3/TRBV12-4
clone_size: many
cdr3_nt: TGTGCCAGCAGCTTGGCCGGCCTGAACACCGGGGAGCTGTTTTTT
cdr3_aa: CASSLAGLNTGELFF

d_call: .
j_call: TRBJ2-2
v_call: TRBV20-1
clone_size: .
cdr3_nt: TGCAGTGCTACCGCCCTTAGATGGGGAACCGGGGAGCTGTTTTTT
cdr3_aa: CSATALRWGTGELFF

d_call: .
j_call: TRBJ1-2
v_call: TRBV2
clone_size: many
cdr3_nt: TGTGCCAGCAGGACTACAGGGTTCTACACCTTC
cdr3_aa: CASRTTGFYTF

d_call: TRBD1
j_call: TRBJ1-2
v_call: TRBV20-1
clone_size: few
cdr3_nt: TGCAGTGCTAGAGGGACAGGGGCGAACATCTATGGCTACACCTTC
cdr3_aa: CSARGTGANIYGYTF

d_call: .
j_call: TRBJ2-7
v_call: TRBV7-2
clone_size: many
cdr3_nt: TGTGCCAGCAGCTTTGGCGGAGTTCCCTACGAGCAGTACTTC
cdr3_aa: CASSFGGVPYEQYF

d_call: .
j_call: TRBJ2-3
v_call: TRBV7-6
clone_size: many
cdr3_nt: TGTGCCAGCAGCTTTCTAGGTAGTTCCGATACGCAGTATTTT
cdr3_aa: CASSFLGSSDTQYF

d_call: .
j_call: TRBJ1-1
v_call: TRBV4-2
clone_size: many
cdr3_nt: TGTGCCAGCAGCCCAGAACCGGAGGGGGACACTGAAGCTTTCTTT
cdr3_aa: CASSPEPEGDTEAFF

d_call: .
j_call: TRBJ1-2
v_call: TRBV29-1
clone_size: many
cdr3_nt: TGCAGCGTCCTGGGGACTTATGGCTACACCTTC
cdr3_aa: CSVLGTYGYTF

d_call: .
j_call: TRBJ1-4
v_call: TRBV5-1
clone_size: many
cdr3_nt: TGCGCCAGCAGCTTGGGTCAGAGAAATGAAAAACTGTTTTTT
cdr3_aa: CASSLGQRNEKLFF

d_call: TRBD2
j_call: TRBJ2-7
v_call: TRBV7-2
clone_size: many
cdr3_nt: TGTGCCAGCAGCCAAGTGGGGGGGACCTACTTC
cdr3_aa: CASSQVGGTYF

d_call: .
j_call: TRBJ1-1
v_call: TRBV12-3/TRBV12-4
clone_size: many
cdr3_nt: TGTGCCAGCACCCTGACACAGAACACTGAAGCTTTCTTT
cdr3_aa: CASTLTQNTEAFF

d_call: TRBD1
j_call: TRBJ2-7
v_call: TRBV5-1
clone_size: many
cdr3_nt: TGCGCCAGCTTTCGGGACAGGGGTTCCTACGAGCAGTACTTC
cdr3_aa: CASFRDRGSYEQYF

d_call: TRBD1
j_call: TRBJ2-1
v_call: TRBV5-1
clone_size: many
cdr3_nt: TGCGCCAGCAGCGTCCGGGACAGGGGGAATGAGCAGTTCTTC
cdr3_aa: CASSVRDRGNEQFF

d_call: .
j_call: TRBJ1-2
v_call: TRBV20-1
clone_size: many
cdr3_nt: TGCAGTCCTCTACACCTACCACCCTATGGCTACACCTTC
cdr3_aa: CSPLHLPPYGYTF

d_call: TRBD2
j_call: TRBJ2-7
v_call: TRBV7-2
clone_size: many
cdr3_nt: TGTGCCAGCAGCCTAGCGTGGGCGGGGAGGGACGAGCAGTACTTC
cdr3_aa: CASSLAWAGRDEQYF

d_call: .
j_call: TRBJ1-2
v_call: TRBV5-1
clone_size: many
cdr3_nt: TGCGCCAGCAGCCCAACCCCCGCGGGACTCCCGCCCAGCTACACCTTC
cdr3_aa: CASSPTPAGLPPSYTF

d_call: .
j_call: TRBJ2-3
v_call: TRBV27
clone_size: many
cdr3_nt: TGTGCCAGCAGTTTGGACCGGGCCGCAGGTACGCAGTATTTT
cdr3_aa: CASSLDRAAGTQYF

d_call: TRBD1
j_call: TRBJ1-1
v_call: TRBV20-1
clone_size: many
cdr3_nt: TGCAGTGCTAGAGTCACCGGGACAGGGGTTAACACTGAAGCTTTCTTT
cdr3_aa: CSARVTGTGVNTEAFF

d_call: .
j_call: TRBJ1-5
v_call: TRBV2
clone_size: many
cdr3_nt: TGTGCCAGCAGTGGAACAGGGCACAATCAGCCCCAGCATTTT
cdr3_aa: CASSGTGHNQPQHF

d_call: .
j_call: TRBJ2-5
v_call: TRBV12-3/TRBV12-4
clone_size: many
cdr3_nt: TGTGCCAGCAGTTTAGTAGGGACTGGGGAGACCCAGTACTTC
cdr3_aa: CASSLVGTGETQYF

d_call: .
j_call: TRBJ2-1
v_call: TRBV7-6
clone_size: many
cdr3_nt: TGTGCCAGCAGCTTAGTGTTTAGCGGCGAGTACAATGAGCAGTTCTTC
cdr3_aa: CASSLVFSGEYNEQFF

d_call: .
j_call: TRBJ1-6
v_call: TRBV5-5
clone_size: many
cdr3_nt: TGTGCCAGCAGCTTGGAACAGGGAAGGAATTCACCCCTCCACTTT
cdr3_aa: CASSLEQGRNSPLHF

d_call: TRBD1
j_call: TRBJ2-7
v_call: TRBV12-3/TRBV12-4
clone_size: .
cdr3_nt: TGTGCCATCTGTTTTGGGGACCGGGACAGGGGGCTTTCCAACGAGCAGTACTTC
cdr3_aa: CAICFGDRDRGLSNEQYF

d_call: .
j_call: TRBJ1-5
v_call: TRBV12-3/TRBV12-4
clone_size: many
cdr3_nt: TGTGCCAGCACCAAGGGGGACCTAAATCAGCCCCAGCATTTT
cdr3_aa: CASTKGDLNQPQHF

d_call: .
j_call: TRBJ2-3
v_call: TRBV6-5
clone_size: many
cdr3_nt: TGTGCCAGCAGTTACTCCCGTCAGGGTATCGGAGATACGCAGTATTTT
cdr3_aa: CASSYSRQGIGDTQYF

d_call: .
j_call: TRBJ2-2
v_call: TRBV4-2
clone_size: many
cdr3_nt: TGTGCCAGCAGCCGCGGGGAGGCAGCGGCCGGGGAGCTGTTTTTT
cdr3_aa: CASSRGEAAAGELFF

d_call: TRBD1
j_call: TRBJ2-7
v_call: TRBV7-2
clone_size: many
cdr3_nt: TGTGCCAGCAGCTTAGCCCCGAACAGGGGGAGCTCCTACGAGCAGTACTTC
cdr3_aa: CASSLAPNRGSSYEQYF

d_call: TRBD2
j_call: TRBJ2-3
v_call: TRBV4-2
clone_size: many
cdr3_nt: TGTGCCAGCAGCCAAGATCAAACGGGGGGGAACACAGATACGCAGTATTTT
cdr3_aa: CASSQDQTGGNTDTQYF

d_call: .
j_call: TRBJ1-6
v_call: TRBV9
clone_size: many
cdr3_nt: TGTGCCAGCAGCCTTAGTGGGGGTACGAATTCACCCCTCCACTTT
cdr3_aa: CASSLSGGTNSPLHF

d_call: .
j_call: TRBJ2-3
v_call: TRBV3-1
clone_size: .
cdr3_nt: TGTGCCAGCAGCCACCGCCTGGGAAGCAGGAGAGATACGCAGTATTTT
cdr3_aa: CASSHRLGSRRDTQYF

d_call: .
j_call: TRBJ1-5
v_call: TRBV4-1
clone_size: few
cdr3_nt: TGCGCCAGCAGCCAAGGCCCGGCAGGCCCCAGGGGCAATCAGCCCCAGCATTTT
cdr3_aa: CASSQGPAGPRGNQPQHF

d_call: .
j_call: TRBJ2-7
v_call: TRBV7-2
clone_size: many
cdr3_nt: TGTGCCAGCAGCTTAAATAGCAGGGAGACAGAATACGAGCAGTACTTC
cdr3_aa: CASSLNSRETEYEQYF

d_call: .
j_call: TRBJ2-3
v_call: TRBV15
clone_size: many
cdr3_nt: TGTGCCACCAGCAGAGTGCGGCGAGGCACAGATACGCAGTATTTT
cdr3_aa: CATSRVRRGTDTQYF

d_call: .
j_call: TRBJ1-1
v_call: TRBV20-1
clone_size: many
cdr3_nt: TGCAGTGCTAGCGGCAGGGTATATGAAGCTTTCTTT
cdr3_aa: CSASGRVYEAFF

d_call: .
j_call: TRBJ2-6
v_call: TRBV7-2
clone_size: many
cdr3_nt: TGTGCCAGCAGCTTTGGGGGCTCTGGGGCCAACGTCCTGACTTTC
cdr3_aa: CASSFGGSGANVLTF

d_call: .
j_call: TRBJ1-6
v_call: TRBV6-5
clone_size: many
cdr3_nt: TGTGCCAGCAGTTACTGGGGGCCTGATTCACCCCTCCACTTT
cdr3_aa: CASSYWGPDSPLHF

d_call: .
j_call: TRBJ1-4
v_call: TRBV7-2
clone_size: many
cdr3_nt: TGTGCCAGCAGCTTAGTTGTTGGACAGTTGAATGAAAAACTGTTTTTT
cdr3_aa: CASSLVVGQLNEKLFF

d_call: TRBD1
j_call: TRBJ2-5
v_call: TRBV3-1
clone_size: many
cdr3_nt: TGTGCCAGCAGCCTCCTGGACAGGGGGTCAGGAGAGACCCAGTACTTC
cdr3_aa: CASSLLDRGSGETQYF

d_call: .
j_call: TRBJ2-5
v_call: TRBV4-2
clone_size: few
cdr3_nt: TGTGCCAGCAGCCAAGATGTGGCCAGATTAAGGGGAGAGACCCAGTACTTC
cdr3_aa: CASSQDVARLRGETQYF

d_call: .
j_call: TRBJ2-4
v_call: TRBV10-3
clone_size: many
cdr3_nt: TGTGCCATCAGTGATGGAGGGGAAGTCAAAAACATTCAGTACTTC
cdr3_aa: CAISDGGEVKNIQYF

d_call: TRBD1
j_call: TRBJ2-7
v_call: TRBV24-1
clone_size: .
cdr3_nt: TGTGCCACCAGTGATTTTTCCGGGACAGGGTTCGGGGAGCAGTACTTC
cdr3_aa: CATSDFSGTGFGEQYF

d_call: TRBD1
j_call: TRBJ1-2
v_call: TRBV7-9
clone_size: .
cdr3_nt: TGTGCCAGCAGTTTGGCTGACAGGGGGCTTAACTATGGCTACACCTTC
cdr3_aa: CASSLADRGLNYGYTF

d_call: .
j_call: TRBJ1-2
v_call: TRBV14
clone_size: few
cdr3_nt: TGTGCCAGCAGCCAAGGGGCAGGGCTTGGCTACACCTTC
cdr3_aa: CASSQGAGLGYTF

d_call: .
j_call: TRBJ2-2
v_call: TRBV6-1
clone_size: many
cdr3_nt: TGTGCCAGCAGGGGGACACCCGGGGAGCTGTTTTTT
cdr3_aa: CASRGTPGELFF